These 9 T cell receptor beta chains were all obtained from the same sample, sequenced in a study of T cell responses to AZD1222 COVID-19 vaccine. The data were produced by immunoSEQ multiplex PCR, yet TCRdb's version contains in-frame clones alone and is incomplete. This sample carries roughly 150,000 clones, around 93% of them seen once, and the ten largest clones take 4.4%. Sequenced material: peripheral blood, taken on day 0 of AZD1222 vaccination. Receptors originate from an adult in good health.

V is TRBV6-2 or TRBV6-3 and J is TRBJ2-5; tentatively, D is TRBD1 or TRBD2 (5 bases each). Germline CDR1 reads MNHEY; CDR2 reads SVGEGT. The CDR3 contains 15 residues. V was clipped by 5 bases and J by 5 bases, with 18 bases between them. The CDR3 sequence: CASSLGTGGRETQYF. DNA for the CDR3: TGTGCCAGCAGTCTGGGTACAGGCGGGCGTGAGACCCAGTACTTC.

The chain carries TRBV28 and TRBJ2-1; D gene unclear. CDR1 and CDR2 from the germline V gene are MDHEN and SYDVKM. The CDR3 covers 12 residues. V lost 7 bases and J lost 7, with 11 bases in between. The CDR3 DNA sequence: TGTGCCAGCAACCAGATACCGAATGAGCAGTTCTTC. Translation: CASNQIPNEQFF.

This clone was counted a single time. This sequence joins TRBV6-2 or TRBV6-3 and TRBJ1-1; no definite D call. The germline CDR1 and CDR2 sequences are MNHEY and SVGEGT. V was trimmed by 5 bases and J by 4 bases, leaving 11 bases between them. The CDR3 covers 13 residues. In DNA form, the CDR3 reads TGTGCCAGCAGTCCCCACTCCAGCACTGAAGCTTTCTTT. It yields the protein CASSPHSSTEAFF.

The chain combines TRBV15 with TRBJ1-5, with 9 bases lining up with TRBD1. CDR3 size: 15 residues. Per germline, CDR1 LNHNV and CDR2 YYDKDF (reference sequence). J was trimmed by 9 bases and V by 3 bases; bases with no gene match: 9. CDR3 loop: CATSSGWTGVGPQHF. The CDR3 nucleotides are TGTGCCACCAGCAGTGGGTGGACAGGGGTCGGGCCCCAGCATTTT.

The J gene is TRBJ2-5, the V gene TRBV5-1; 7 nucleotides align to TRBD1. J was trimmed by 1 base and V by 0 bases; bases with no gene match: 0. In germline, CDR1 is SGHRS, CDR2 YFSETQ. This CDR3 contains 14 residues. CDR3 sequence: CASSLGTGQETQYF. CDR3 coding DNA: TGCGCCAGCAGCTTGGGGACAGGCCAAGAGACCCAGTACTTC. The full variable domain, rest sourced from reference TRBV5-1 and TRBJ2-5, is KAGVTQTPRYLIKTRGQQVTLSCSPISGHRSVSWYQQTPGQGLQFLFEYFSETQRNKGNFPGRFSGRQFSNSRSEMNVSTLELGDSALYLCASSLGTGQETQYFGPGTRLLVL.

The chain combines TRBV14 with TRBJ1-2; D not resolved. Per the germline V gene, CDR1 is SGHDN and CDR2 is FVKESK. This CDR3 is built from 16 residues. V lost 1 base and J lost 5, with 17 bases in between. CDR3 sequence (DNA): TGTGCCAGCAGCCAAGTTACGACGGCGCTCGGGTATGGCTACACCTTC. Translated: CASSQVTTALGYGYTF.

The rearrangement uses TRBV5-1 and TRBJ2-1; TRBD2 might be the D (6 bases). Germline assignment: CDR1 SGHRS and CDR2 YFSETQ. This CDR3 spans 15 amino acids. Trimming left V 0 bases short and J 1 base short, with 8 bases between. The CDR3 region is CASSLGLVSYNEQFF. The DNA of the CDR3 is TGCGCCAGCAGCTTGGGACTAGTTTCCTACAATGAGCAGTTCTTC.

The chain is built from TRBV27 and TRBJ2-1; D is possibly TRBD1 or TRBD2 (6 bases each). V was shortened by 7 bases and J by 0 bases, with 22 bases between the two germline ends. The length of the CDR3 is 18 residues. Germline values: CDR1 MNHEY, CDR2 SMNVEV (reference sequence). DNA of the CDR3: TGTGCCAGCACCCTTGCTGGGGGGCCCCGGAGCTCCTACAATGAGCAGTTCTTC. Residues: CASTLAGGPRSSYNEQFF.

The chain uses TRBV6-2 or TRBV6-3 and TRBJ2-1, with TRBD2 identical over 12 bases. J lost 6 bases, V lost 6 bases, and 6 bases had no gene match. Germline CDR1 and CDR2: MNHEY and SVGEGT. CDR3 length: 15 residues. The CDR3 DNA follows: TGTGCCAGCAGCCGGCAACTAGCGGGAGGCAATGAGCAGTTCTTC. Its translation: CASSRQLAGGNEQFF.